This T cell receptor beta chain was sequenced in a study of blood T cell repertoires in COVID-19. Study as a whole: Samples representing acute and convalescent COVID-19 were sourced from the United States, Italy and Spain.

The Seattle patients joined while their infection was active and were tracked longitudinally afterward. Profiling relied on immunoSEQ multiplex PCR, and the TCRdb table lists in-frame clones only, not all of them. The top ten hold approximately 9.9% of the sample, which has 300,000 to 350,000 clones, 80% to 90% seen once. Germline V CDR1 and CDR2: LNHDA, SQIVND (reference sequence). V lost 2 bases and J lost 2, with 10 bases in between. The CDR3 extends over 15 amino acids. Input material: peripheral blood. The sequence was obtained from a man younger than 40 with COVID-19, enrolled during active disease. The chain combines TRBV19 with TRBJ2-1, with TRBD1 as a possible D gene (6 bases). This chain's CDR3 is CASSISGAAYNEQFF. In DNA, the CDR3 is TGTGCCAGTAGTATATCAGGGGCTGCCTACAATGAGCAGTTCTTC.